This T cell receptor (beta chain) was documented in a study of cytotoxic CD8 clonotypes in ibrutinib-treated CLL. Findings and limits, study-wide: Clonality was higher at baseline than in age-matched healthy donors and tracked circulating CD8+ T-cell counts. The clonality went up when patients responded to ibrutinib and dropped back toward baseline at progression.

J gave up 2 bases and V 2 bases, and 1 base lay outside the gene matches. This CDR3 contains 15 residues. Per the germline V gene, CDR1 is MNHEY and CDR2 is SMNVEV (reference sequence). A remark on this clone: Its antigen is unidentified.

Using immunoSEQ multiplex PCR, the repertoire was profiled, and TCRdb retains in-frame clones only, with some absent. The sample includes approximately 15,000 clones, roughly 68% seen only once; the top ten take 10% to 15%. The source material was PBMCs, sampled before ibrutinib treatment. The sequence came from a human donor with chronic lymphocytic leukemia. The rearrangement joins TRBV27 to TRBJ2-7, with 12 bases identical to TRBD2. The CDR3 spells CASSLGLAGPYEQYF. DNA for the CDR3: TGTGCCAGCAGTTTAGGACTAGCGGGACCCTACGAGCAGTACTTC.